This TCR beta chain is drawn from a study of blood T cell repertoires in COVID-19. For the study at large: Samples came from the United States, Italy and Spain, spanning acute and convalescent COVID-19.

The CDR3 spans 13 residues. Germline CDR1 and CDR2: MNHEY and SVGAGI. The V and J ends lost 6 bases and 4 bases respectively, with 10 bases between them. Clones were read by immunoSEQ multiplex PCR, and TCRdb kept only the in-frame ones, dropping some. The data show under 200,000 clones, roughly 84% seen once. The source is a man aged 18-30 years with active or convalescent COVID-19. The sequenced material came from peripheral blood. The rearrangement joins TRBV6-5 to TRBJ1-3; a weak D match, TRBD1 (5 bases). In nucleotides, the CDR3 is TGTGCCAGCAGCCCCCGACAGGGAAACACCATATATTTT. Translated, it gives CASSPRQGNTIYF.